Following are 9 T cell receptor beta chains from one sample sequenced in a study of cytomegalovirus exposure and HLA in healthy donors. Researchers ran the PCR with 60 Vbeta and 13 Jbeta primers. Measured with immunoSEQ multiplex PCR; TCRdb has only the in-frame clones, and not every one. Of 100,000 to 120,000 clones in the sample, about 12% were seen once. Sequencing used PBMCs. The receptors derive from a middle-aged man in good health and CMV-seropositive.

There are many counts of this clone. The CDR3 DNA reads as TGTGCCAGCAGGGAACTAGCGGGAGACACCGGGGAGCTGTTTTTT. Translating it yields CASRELAGDTGELFF. The V gene is TRBV6-1, the J gene TRBJ2-2, with 11 positions matching TRBD2. With V trimmed by 6 bases and J by 3 bases, 3 bases remained unmatched. The V gene's germline CDR1 is MNHNS and CDR2 SASEGT. This CDR3 spans 15 amino acids.

The chain recombines TRBV6-6 with TRBJ2-7, with D maybe TRBD1 (8 bases). CDR1 and CDR2 from the germline V gene are MNHNY and SVGAGI (reference sequence). Trimming stripped 4 bases from V and 5 bases from J, with 15 bases between. The CDR3 sequence is 14 residues long. The CDR3 reads CASSLRQGRDEQYF. For the CDR3, the DNA is TGTGCCAGCAGTTTACGACAGGGGAGGGACGAGCAGTACTTC.

This clone was seen a few times. This sequence joins TRBV10-3 and TRBJ2-3, with D tentatively TRBD2 (6 bases). The CDR3 is 12 amino acids. Germline values: CDR1 ENHRY, CDR2 SYGVKD. V lost 5 bases and J 7 bases, leaving 10 bases between the germline ends. The CDR3 DNA sequence: TGTGCCATCAGTAAGGAGGGGAATACGCAGTATTTT. Translation: CAISKEGNTQYF.

This clone was counted a few times. The genes are TRBV5-1 and TRBJ2-1; 10 nucleotides line up with TRBD1. The V gene's germline CDR1 is SGHRS and CDR2 YFSETQ. The CDR3 has 15 amino acids. Trimming took 3 bases from V and 8 from J; bases not matched to a gene: 8. DNA for the CDR3: TGCGCCAGCAGCTCGGGACAGGGGATTTTCCATGAGCAGTTCTTC. This sequence encodes CASSSGQGIFHEQFF.

CDR3 loop: CASSVQGRGYTF. CDR3 nucleotides: TGTGCCAGCAGCGTACAGGGTCGGGGCTACACCTTC. J is TRBJ1-2 and V is TRBV9, with D tentatively TRBD1 (5 bases). Trimming left V 1 base short and J 8 bases short, with 9 bases between. Germline CDR1 is SGDLS and CDR2 is YYNGEE. This CDR3 has 12 residues.

This clone was counted between two and nine times. The V and J genes are TRBV28 and TRBJ1-2; D may be TRBD1 (5 bases). In germline, CDR1 is MDHEN, CDR2 SYDVKM. The CDR3 covers 14 residues. Trimming pared 8 bases from V and 2 bases from J, leaving 15 bases between. The CDR3 sequence is CASGRESGNYGYTF. The CDR3, as DNA: TGTGCCAGCGGGAGGGAATCAGGGAACTATGGCTACACCTTC.

This clone was seen a handful of times. The chain uses TRBV25-1 and TRBJ1-1; unclear D gene. Germline V gene data show CDR1 as MGHDK and CDR2 as SYGVNS. This CDR3 comprises 14 residues. V shed 6 bases and J shed 0 bases, with 11 bases lying between them. The CDR3 DNA sequence: TGTGCCAGCAGCCCGGCGGGCATGAACACTGAAGCTTTCTTT. Translation: CASSPAGMNTEAFF.

The V gene is TRBV27, the J gene TRBJ1-1; D gene uncertain. The CDR3 loop spans 16 amino acids. The germline V gene has CDR1 MNHEY and CDR2 SMNVEV (reference sequence). V shed 4 bases and J shed 5 bases, with 20 bases lying between them. CDR3 loop: CASSSRERRIGTEAFF. The CDR3 region has the DNA TGTGCCAGCAGTTCGAGGGAGAGGAGGATAGGGACTGAAGCTTTCTTT.

This clone was counted only a few times. V is TRBV9 and J is TRBJ2-3; 13 bases are shared with TRBD2. Germline CDR1 reads SGDLS; CDR2 reads YYNGEE. V gave up 4 bases and J gave up 3 bases; unmatched junction bases: 8. The CDR3 has 17 amino acids. CDR3 loop: CASSLPGTSGNTDTQYF. The CDR3 bases are TGTGCCAGCAGCCTCCCCGGGACTAGCGGGAATACAGATACGCAGTATTTT.